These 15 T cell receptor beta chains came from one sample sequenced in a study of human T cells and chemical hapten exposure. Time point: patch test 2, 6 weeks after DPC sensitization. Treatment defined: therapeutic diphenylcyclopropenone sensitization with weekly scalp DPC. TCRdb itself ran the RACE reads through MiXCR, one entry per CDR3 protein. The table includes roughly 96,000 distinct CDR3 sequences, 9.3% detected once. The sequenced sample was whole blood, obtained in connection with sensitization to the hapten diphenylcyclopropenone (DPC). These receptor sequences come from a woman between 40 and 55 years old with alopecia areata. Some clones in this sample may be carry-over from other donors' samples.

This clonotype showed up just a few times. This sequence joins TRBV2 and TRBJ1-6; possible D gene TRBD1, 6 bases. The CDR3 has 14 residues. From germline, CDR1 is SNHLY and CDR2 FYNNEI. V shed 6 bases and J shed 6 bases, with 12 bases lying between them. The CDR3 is CASSVRTANSPLHF. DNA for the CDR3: TGTGCCAGCAGCGTGCGGACAGCTAATTCACCCCTCCACTTT.

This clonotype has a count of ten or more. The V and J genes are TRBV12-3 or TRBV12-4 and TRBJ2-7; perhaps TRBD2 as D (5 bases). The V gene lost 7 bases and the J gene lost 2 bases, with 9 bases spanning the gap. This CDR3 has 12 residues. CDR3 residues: CASKGSAYEQYF. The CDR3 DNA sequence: TGTGCCAGCAAAGGGAGCGCCTACGAGCAGTACTTC.

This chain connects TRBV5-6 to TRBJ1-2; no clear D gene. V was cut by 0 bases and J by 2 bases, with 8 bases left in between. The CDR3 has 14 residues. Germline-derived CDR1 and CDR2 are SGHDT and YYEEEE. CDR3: CASSLVDQNYGYTF. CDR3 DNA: TGTGCCAGCAGCTTGGTGGATCAGAACTATGGCTACACCTTC.

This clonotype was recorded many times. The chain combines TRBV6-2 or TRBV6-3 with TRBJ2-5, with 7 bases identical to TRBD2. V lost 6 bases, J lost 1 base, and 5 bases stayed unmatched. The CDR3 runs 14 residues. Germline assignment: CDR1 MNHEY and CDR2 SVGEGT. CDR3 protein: CASSRSGPQETQYF. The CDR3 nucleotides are TGTGCCAGCAGCCGTAGCGGGCCCCAAGAGACCCAGTACTTC.

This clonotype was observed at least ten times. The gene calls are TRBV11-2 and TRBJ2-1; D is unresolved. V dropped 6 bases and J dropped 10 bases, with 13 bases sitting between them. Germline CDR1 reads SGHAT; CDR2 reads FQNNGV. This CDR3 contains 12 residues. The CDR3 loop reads CASRHTTEEQFF. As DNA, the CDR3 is TGTGCCAGCAGGCATACGACGGAAGAGCAGTTCTTC.

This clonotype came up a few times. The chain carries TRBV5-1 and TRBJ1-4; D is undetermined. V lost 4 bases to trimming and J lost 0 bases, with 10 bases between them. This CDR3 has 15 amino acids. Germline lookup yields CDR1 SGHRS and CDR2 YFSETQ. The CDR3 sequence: CASSPGTTTNEKLFF. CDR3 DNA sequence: TGCGCCAGCAGCCCCGGTACAACAACTAATGAAAAACTGTTTTTT. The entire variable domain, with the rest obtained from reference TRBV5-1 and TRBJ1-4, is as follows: KAGVTQTPRYLIKTRGQQVTLSCSPISGHRSVSWYQQTPGQGLQFLFEYFSETQRNKGNFPGRFSGRQFSNSRSEMNVSTLELGDSALYLCASSPGTTTNEKLFFGSGTQLSVL.

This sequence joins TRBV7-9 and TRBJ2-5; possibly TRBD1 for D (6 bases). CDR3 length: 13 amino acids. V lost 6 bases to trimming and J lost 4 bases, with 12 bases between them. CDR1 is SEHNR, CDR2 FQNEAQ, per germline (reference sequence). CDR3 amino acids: CASRSGAGETQYF. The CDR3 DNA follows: TGTGCCAGCAGGTCAGGGGCAGGAGAGACCCAGTACTTC.

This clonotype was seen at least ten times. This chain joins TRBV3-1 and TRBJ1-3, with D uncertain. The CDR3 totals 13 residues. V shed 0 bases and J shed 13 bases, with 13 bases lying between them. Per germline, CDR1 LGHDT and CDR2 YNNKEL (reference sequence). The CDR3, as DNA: TGTGCCAGCAGCCAAGATCGGCCAGCCCGAATATATTTT. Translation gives CASSQDRPARIYF.

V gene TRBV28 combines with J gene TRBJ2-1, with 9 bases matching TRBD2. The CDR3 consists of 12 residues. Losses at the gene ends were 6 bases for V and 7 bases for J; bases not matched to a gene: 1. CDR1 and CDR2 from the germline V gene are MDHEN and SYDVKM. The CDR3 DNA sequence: TGTGCCAGCAGAAGCGGGAGGAATGAGCAGTTCTTC. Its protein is CASRSGRNEQFF.

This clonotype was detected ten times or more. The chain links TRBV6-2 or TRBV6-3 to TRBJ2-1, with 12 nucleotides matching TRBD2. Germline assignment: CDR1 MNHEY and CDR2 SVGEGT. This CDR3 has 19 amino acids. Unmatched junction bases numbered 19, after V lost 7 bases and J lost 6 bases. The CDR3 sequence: CASTIEAIGGLAGRNEQFF. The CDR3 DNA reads TGTGCCAGCACCATCGAGGCGATCGGGGGACTAGCGGGCCGCAATGAGCAGTTCTTC.

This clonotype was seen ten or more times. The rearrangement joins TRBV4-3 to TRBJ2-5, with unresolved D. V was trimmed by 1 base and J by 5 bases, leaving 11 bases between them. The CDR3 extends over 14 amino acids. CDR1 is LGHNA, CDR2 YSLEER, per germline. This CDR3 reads CASSQGRARETQYF. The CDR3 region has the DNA TGCGCCAGCAGCCAAGGTCGGGCGAGGGAGACCCAGTACTTC.

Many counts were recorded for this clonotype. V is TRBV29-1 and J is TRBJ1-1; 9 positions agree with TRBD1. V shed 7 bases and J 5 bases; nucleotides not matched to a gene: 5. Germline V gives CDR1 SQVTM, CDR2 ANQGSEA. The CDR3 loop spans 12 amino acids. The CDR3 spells CSATTGGTEAFF. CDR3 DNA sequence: TGCAGCGCCACGACAGGGGGAACTGAAGCTTTCTTT.

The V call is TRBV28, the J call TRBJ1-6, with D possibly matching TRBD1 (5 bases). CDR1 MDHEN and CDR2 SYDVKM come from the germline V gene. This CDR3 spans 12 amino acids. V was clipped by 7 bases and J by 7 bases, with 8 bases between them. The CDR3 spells CASTGRNSPLHF. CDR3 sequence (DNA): TGTGCCAGCACGGGGCGCAATTCACCCCTCCACTTT.

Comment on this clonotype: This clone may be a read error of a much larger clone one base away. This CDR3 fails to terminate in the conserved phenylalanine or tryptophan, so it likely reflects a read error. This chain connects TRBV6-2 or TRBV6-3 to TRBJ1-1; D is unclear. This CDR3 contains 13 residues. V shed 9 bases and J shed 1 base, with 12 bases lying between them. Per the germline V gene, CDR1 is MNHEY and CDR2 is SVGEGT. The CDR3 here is CASHSNQNTEAFS. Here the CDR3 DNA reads TGTGCCAGTCATTCCAATCAGAACACTGAAGCTTTCTCT.

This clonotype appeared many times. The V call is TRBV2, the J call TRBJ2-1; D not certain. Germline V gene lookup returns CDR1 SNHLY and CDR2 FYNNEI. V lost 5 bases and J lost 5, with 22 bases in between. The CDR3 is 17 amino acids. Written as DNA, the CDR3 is TGTGCCAGCAGTCCCCTCAGTGCCGTAGGGCTACACAATGAGCAGTTCTTC. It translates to CASSPLSAVGLHNEQFF.